The 26 T cell receptor beta chains below all came from one sample that was sequenced in a study of blood T cell repertoires in COVID-19. Sequencing used immunoSEQ multiplex PCR; TCRdb keeps in-frame clones, though not all of them. This table holds under 150,000 clones, 75% to 85% found once. Sequencing used peripheral blood. These receptors all come from a woman older than 75 with acute or convalescent COVID-19.

The chain uses TRBV29-1 and TRBJ2-3; TRBD2 matches at 8 bases. Trimming cost V 6 bases and J 0 bases; bases outside gene matches: 8. The CDR3 loop spans 15 amino acids. The germline gives CDR1 SQVTM, CDR2 ANQGSEA. The CDR3: CSVESGGTSTDTQYF. The DNA of the CDR3 is TGCAGCGTAGAAAGCGGGGGTACCAGCACAGATACGCAGTATTTT.

The chain couples TRBV11-2 to TRBJ2-3; the match to TRBD1 covers 7 bases. This CDR3 spans 15 amino acids. V lost 1 base and J lost 4; bases outside the gene matches: 5. Germline V gene lookup returns CDR1 SGHAT and CDR2 FQNNGV. CDR3 DNA: TGTGCCAGCAGCTTAGGGGGGACAGCCTCAGATACGCAGTATTTT. It translates to CASSLGGTASDTQYF.

About this clone: Distinct nucleotide sequences in the sample also encode this CDR3. This chain connects TRBV30 to TRBJ2-5, with D possibly being TRBD1 (6 bases). Between the trimmed V and J ends, which lost 0 bases and 5 bases, there was a span of 13 bases. CDR3 length: 14 residues. Germline V CDR1 and CDR2: GTSNPN, SVGIG (reference sequence). CDR3: CAWSVLRGGETQYF. Here the CDR3 DNA reads TGTGCCTGGAGTGTACTCAGGGGCGGGGAGACCCAGTACTTC.

The chain joins TRBV15 to TRBJ1-2; D not resolved. The germline gives CDR1 LNHNV, CDR2 YYDKDF (reference sequence). V lost 1 base and J 2 bases, leaving 14 bases between the germline ends. The length of the CDR3 is 16 residues. The CDR3 is CATSRGGQEANYGYTF. DNA for the CDR3: TGTGCCACCAGCAGAGGAGGGCAGGAGGCCAACTATGGCTACACCTTC.

The chain has TRBV7-9 and TRBJ2-6, with D possibly matching TRBD1 (6 bases). V was pared by 6 bases and J by 2 bases, with 11 bases between. The CDR3 is 15 residues long. Per the germline V gene, CDR1 is SEHNR and CDR2 is FQNEAQ (reference sequence). The CDR3 region has the DNA TGTGCCAGCAGTCGAGACAGGACTGGGGCCAACGTCCTGACTTTC. Encoded protein: CASSRDRTGANVLTF.

The CDR3 coding sequence is TGTGCCAGCAGTGAAGTACTAGGTATCGGGGAGCTGTTTTTT. Its protein product is CASSEVLGIGELFF. The chain has TRBV6-1 and TRBJ2-2, with a tentative D call TRBD2 (5 bases). In germline, CDR1 is MNHNS, CDR2 SASEGT. The CDR3 totals 14 residues. The V end lost 1 base, the J end lost 7 bases, and 10 bases lay between the germline ends.

This clone showed up just once. V and J are TRBV5-6 and TRBJ2-7, with 10 bases lining up with TRBD1. This CDR3 spans 15 amino acids. Germline CDR1 is SGHDT and CDR2 is YYEEEE. The junction had 9 bases not matched to a gene; V was cut back by 4 bases and J by 5 bases. The CDR3 bases are TGTGCCAGCAGCAGCCCGGGACAGGGGATCGACGAGCAGTACTTC. It specifies CASSSPGQGIDEQYF.

The rearrangement uses TRBV7-2 and TRBJ1-1, with TRBD1 identical over 7 bases. J gave up 4 bases and V 1 base, and 3 bases lay outside the gene matches. Germline CDR1 reads SGHTA; CDR2 reads FQGNSA. The CDR3 is 14 amino acids. Here the CDR3 DNA reads TGTGCCAGCAGCTTAGTAGGGGGCACCACTGAAGCTTTCTTT. Amino acid sequence: CASSLVGGTTEAFF.

V is TRBV11-3 and J is TRBJ2-3; maybe TRBD2 (6 bases). V lost 8 bases and J 1 base, leaving 16 bases between the germline ends. CDR1 is SGHNT, CDR2 YENEEA, per germline. The CDR3 has 15 residues. CDR3 sequence (DNA): TGTGCCAGCGCGGACTGGCGGGACCGCACAGATACGCAGTATTTT. Protein: CASADWRDRTDTQYF.

V and J are TRBV23-1 and TRBJ2-5; D may be TRBD1 (5 bases). TRBV23-1 is an open reading frame, and its role is uncertain. The germline V and J ends were trimmed by 9 bases and 1 base, with 9 bases remaining between them. The CDR3 length is 12 residues. The CDR3 loop reads CARNRTQETQYF. The DNA of the CDR3 is TGCGCCAGAAACAGGACCCAAGAGACCCAGTACTTC.

There are a few counts of this clone. This chain links TRBV6-5 with TRBJ2-7; tentative D call: TRBD2 (6 bases). Germline V gene lookup returns CDR1 MNHEY and CDR2 SVGAGI. V lost 7 bases and J 1 base, leaving 11 bases between the germline ends. The CDR3 has 13 residues. This CDR3 reads CASTRDWSYEQYF. CDR3 DNA: TGTGCCAGCACCCGGGACTGGTCCTACGAGCAGTACTTC.

The rearrangement joins TRBV3-1 (or the pseudogene TRBV3-2) to TRBJ2-5; D remains unclear. CDR3 length: 14 amino acids. V was shortened by 2 bases and J by 4 bases, with 11 bases between the two germline ends. Per germline, CDR1 LGHDT and CDR2 YNNKEL (reference sequence). The CDR3 spells CASSQQTGGETQYF. DNA for the CDR3: TGTGCCAGCAGCCAACAAACCGGCGGAGAGACCCAGTACTTC.

The CDR3 sequence: CASSLVPPGQGGDTQYF. The CDR3 region has the DNA TGTGCCAGCAGCTTAGTCCCCCCCGGGCAGGGGGGAGATACGCAGTATTTT. This chain links TRBV7-8 with TRBJ2-3; a weak D match, TRBD1 (7 bases). CDR1 SGHVS and CDR2 FQNEAQ come from the germline V gene. The germline V and J ends were trimmed by 1 base and 5 bases, with 19 bases remaining between them. The CDR3 length is 17 residues.

The CDR3 DNA is TGTGCCAGCAGCCCGGCTCAGGGGTTCTACGAGCAGTACTTC. Its translation is CASSPAQGFYEQYF. The V and J genes are TRBV5-5 and TRBJ2-7; the D gene is possibly TRBD1 (6 bases). Germline CDR1 reads SGHKS; CDR2 reads YYEKEE (reference sequence). CDR3 length: 14 residues. The V end lost 4 bases, the J end lost 3 bases, and 14 bases lay between the germline ends.

In its sample, this clone was seen once. V usage is TRBV5-5 and J usage is TRBJ1-6, with 8 bases identical to TRBD1. This CDR3 spans 14 amino acids. Per the germline V gene, CDR1 is SGHKS and CDR2 is YYEKEE (reference sequence). The V segment lost 5 bases and the J segment 9 bases; nucleotides outside the gene matches: 7. The CDR3 DNA follows: TGTGCCAGCAGTTCGGACAGGGACGCTTCACCCCTCCACTTT. Protein sequence: CASSSDRDASPLHF. Drawing the rest from reference TRBV5-5 and TRBJ1-6, the complete variable domain is DAGVTQSPTHLIKTRGQQVTLRCSPISGHKSVSWYQQVLGQGPQFIFQYYEKEERGRGNFPDRFSARQFPNYSSELNVNALLLGDSALYLCASSSDRDASPLHFGNGTRLTVT.

This chain links TRBV4-2 with TRBJ1-6, with D possibly being TRBD1 (6 bases). This CDR3 region has 19 residues. Per germline, CDR1 LGHNA and CDR2 YNFKEQ. V was shortened by 0 bases and J by 10 bases, with 25 bases between the two germline ends. The CDR3 DNA is TGTGCCAGCAGCCAAGATAGTAGGGGACATTCCCTTTGGAGATCACCCCTCCACTTT. Amino acid sequence: CASSQDSRGHSLWRSPLHF.

The chain links TRBV6-4 to TRBJ1-1; weak D call: TRBD1 (6 bases). This CDR3 comprises 15 residues. Trimming took off 2 bases at V and 3 bases at J, with 13 bases between the two ends. CDR1 and CDR2 (germline): MRHNA, SNTAGT. The CDR3, as DNA: TGTGCCAGCAGTGACGAGGGGGTACCTCACACTGAAGCTTTCTTT. Its protein is CASSDEGVPHTEAFF.

CDR3 protein: CASSIDRNTEAFF. CDR3 sequence (DNA): TGTGCCAGTAGTATAGATCGGAACACTGAAGCTTTCTTT. The chain carries TRBV19 and TRBJ1-1; D is unresolved. CDR3 length: 13 amino acids. The V and J ends lost 0 bases and 1 base respectively, with 3 bases between them. The germline CDR1 and CDR2 sequences are LNHDA and SQIVND (reference sequence). Variable domain in full (rest from reference TRBV19 and TRBJ1-1): DGGITQSPKYLFRKEGQNVTLSCEQNLNHDAMYWYRQDPGQGLRLIYYSQIVNDFQKGDIAEGYSVSREKKESFPLTVTSAQKNPTAFYLCASSIDRNTEAFFGQGTRLTVV.

This chain links TRBV7-9 with TRBJ2-1; TRBD2 agrees at 7 bases. CDR3 length: 13 amino acids. Losses at the gene ends were 5 bases for V and 6 bases for J; bases not matched to a gene: 4. The germline CDR1 and CDR2 sequences are SEHNR and FQNEAQ (reference sequence). CDR3 sequence (DNA): TGTGCCAGCAGCCATGGGGGGGTCAATGAGCAGTTCTTC. This sequence encodes CASSHGGVNEQFF.

This clone was found a few times. The CDR3 region is CASSQSGQGLLGPQHF. DNA for the CDR3: TGTGCCAGCAGTCAGAGTGGACAGGGCCTGCTAGGGCCCCAGCATTTT. The rearrangement uses TRBV28 and TRBJ1-5; 8 bases are shared with TRBD1. Germline V gene data show CDR1 as MDHEN and CDR2 as SYDVKM. The CDR3 has 16 residues. V shed 5 bases and J 9 bases; nucleotides not matched to a gene: 15.

This chain connects TRBV18 to TRBJ2-6; D gene ambiguous. The germline V gene encodes CDR1 KGHSH and CDR2 LQKENI. The CDR3 consists of 15 residues. V lost 3 bases to trimming and J lost 2 bases, with 8 bases between them. The CDR3 DNA sequence: TGTGCCAGCTCACCCGCGGCCACTGGGGCCAACGTCCTGACTTTC. This encodes CASSPAATGANVLTF.

V and J are TRBV4-2 and TRBJ1-5; D ambiguous. There are 15 residues in the CDR3. Germline lookup yields CDR1 LGHNA and CDR2 YNFKEQ. Trimming took off 4 bases at V and 6 bases at J, with 16 bases between the two ends. This CDR3 reads CASSLAGEVSQPQHF. The CDR3 DNA reads as TGTGCCAGCAGCCTCGCCGGGGAGGTGAGTCAGCCCCAGCATTTT.

This chain's CDR3 is CASSKGQGRDYGYTF. CDR3 in DNA: TGTGCCAGCAGCAAGGGACAGGGCCGGGACTATGGCTACACCTTC. The gene calls are TRBV5-6 and TRBJ1-2; TRBD1 matches at 9 bases. Germline loops: CDR1 SGHDT, CDR2 YYEEEE. Unmatched junction bases numbered 7, after V lost 4 bases and J lost 3 bases. The CDR3 totals 15 residues.

The chain employs TRBV5-8 and TRBJ2-3; 7 nucleotides agree with TRBD2. The germline CDR1 and CDR2 sequences are SGHTS and YDEGEE. With 2 bases clipped from V and 6 bases from J, the junction kept 6 bases outside the gene matches. This CDR3 has 14 amino acids. CDR3 region: CASSFRTSADTQYF. The DNA for the CDR3 is TGTGCCAGCAGCTTTAGGACTAGTGCGGATACGCAGTATTTT.

This clone was seen more than once but under ten times. The chain joins TRBV4-3 to TRBJ2-3; no firm D call. Per germline, CDR1 LGHNA and CDR2 YSLEER. V was clipped by 0 bases and J by 6 bases, with 16 bases between them. This CDR3 is 16 amino acids long. CDR3 loop: CASSQERSLITDTQYF. CDR3 sequence (DNA): TGCGCCAGCAGCCAAGAAAGAAGCCTAATTACGGATACGCAGTATTTT.

In this sample, this clone turned up a few times. V gene TRBV30 combines with J gene TRBJ1-3; weak D call: TRBD1 (5 bases). CDR3 length: 14 amino acids. Germline values: CDR1 GTSNPN, CDR2 SVGIG (reference sequence). Deletions cut 7 bases from V and 5 bases from J, with 18 bases between. For the CDR3, the DNA is TGTGCCTATCCCCTGGGAGGGGATAGAAACACCATATATTTT. Translation gives CAYPLGGDRNTIYF.